Sequencing of this TCR beta chain was carried out in a study of T cell repertoires in cytomegalovirus infection. Study summary: CMV epitopes in the study were HLA-C-restricted (recently identified) and HLA-B-restricted (well studied). Public TCR beta signature analysis indicated the presence of both CMV infection and matching HLA type. Regarding the study as a whole: Totalled public TCR beta family frequency picked out people who carried CMV plus the relevant HLA. Dominant in the ex vivo response were TCR beta clonotypes restricted by HLA-C and specific for CMV.

Notes on this clonotype: Its antigen is not known.

TCRdb analysed the reads with MiXCR anew, one entry per CDR3 protein. The sample contains about 500,000 distinct CDR3 sequences, 33% of which appear only once. Sequencing was performed on cultured PBMCs, taken from culture after CMV antigen stimulation. This sequence originates from a human donor in good health (CMV status not recorded). Some clones in this sample may be carry-over from other donors' samples.

CDR3 DNA: TGTGCCAGCAGCACCTATAGACAGGGCTCTGGAAACACCATATATTTT. Translating it yields CASSTYRQGSGNTIYF. This rearrangement joins TRBV11-2 to TRBJ1-3, with 7 bases matching TRBD1. V trimming: 5 bases; J trimming: 0 bases; junction bases outside the gene matches: 7. The V gene's germline CDR1 is SGHAT and CDR2 FQNNGV. The length of the CDR3 is 16 residues.